Shown below are 21 T cell receptor beta chains from a single sample sequenced in a study of shared clonotypes between healthy human individuals. This table comes from immunoSEQ multiplex PCR, and its TCRdb copy is limited to in-frame clones, with some not included. The data contain about 2.4 million clones, 80% to 95% of them singletons. Sequencing used naive CD4+ T cells from PBMCs. Indicated subset: CD45RA+ positively selected. These receptors were collected from a man aged 18 to 30 in good health. Some clones in this sample may be carry-over from other donors' samples.

This chain uses TRBV11-3 with TRBJ1-5; D is unresolved. The CDR3 extends over 14 amino acids. Germline V gives CDR1 SGHNT, CDR2 YENEEA. V lost 4 bases to trimming and J lost 4 bases, with 11 bases between them. The CDR3: CASSSSLVNQPQHF. The CDR3 coding sequence is TGTGCCAGCAGCTCCTCACTAGTTAATCAGCCCCAGCATTTT.

The chain joins TRBV28 to TRBJ2-7; 8 nucleotides align to TRBD1. The CDR3 runs to 15 residues. Losses at the gene ends were 4 bases for V and 9 bases for J; bases not matched to a gene: 14. Germline CDR1 and CDR2: MDHEN and SYDVKM. CDR3 bases: TGTGCCAGCAGTTATGGACAGGGAGTACTACGAGGGCAGTACTTC. This encodes CASSYGQGVLRGQYF.

This clone has a single count. The genes are TRBV28 and TRBJ1-4; the D is unclear. The germline V gene has CDR1 MDHEN and CDR2 SYDVKM. The V gene lost 8 bases and the J gene lost 8 bases, with 12 bases spanning the gap. The CDR3 runs 12 residues. The CDR3 reads CASQPRREKLFF. In nucleotides, the CDR3 is TGTGCCAGCCAGCCCCGAAGGGAAAAACTGTTTTTT.

V gene TRBV6-5 combines with J gene TRBJ2-7; 7 nucleotides align to TRBD2. Germline lookup yields CDR1 MNHEY and CDR2 SVGAGI. The CDR3 is made up of 15 amino acids. J was trimmed by 2 bases and V by 10 bases; bases with no gene match: 14. This chain's CDR3 is CAISDALAQAYEQYF. The CDR3 DNA follows: TGTGCCATCAGCGACGCACTAGCGCAAGCCTACGAGCAGTACTTC.

This CDR3 reads CASRMGYTEGFGYTF. CDR3 DNA: TGTGCCAGCAGGATGGGGTACACCGAGGGGTTTGGCTACACCTTC. V usage is TRBV28 and J usage is TRBJ1-2; TRBD1 is a possible D gene (5 bases). V was pared by 6 bases and J by 7 bases, with 21 bases between. This CDR3 has 15 residues. From germline, CDR1 is MDHEN and CDR2 SYDVKM.

The chain couples TRBV11-3 to TRBJ2-2; no firm D call. CDR1 is SGHNT and CDR2 is YENEEA in the germline V gene. The CDR3 runs 14 residues. The V end lost 5 bases, the J end lost 3 bases, and 10 bases lay between the germline ends. CDR3 bases: TGTGCCAGCAGCCCCCTGTCGGACACCGGGGAGCTGTTTTTT. Its translation is CASSPLSDTGELFF. Full variable domain (outside the CDR3, taken from reference TRBV11-3 and TRBJ2-2): EAGVVQSPRYKIIEKKQPVAFWCNPISGHNTLYWYLQNLGQGPELLIRYENEEAVDDSQLPKDRFSAERLKGVDSTLKIQPAELGDSAVYLCASSPLSDTGELFFGEGSRLTVL.

DNA of the CDR3: TGCGCCAGCAGCTTGGACGGGGGGCCCCCCGCGCCCCAGCATTTT. Amino acid sequence: CASSLDGGPPAPQHF. The chain couples TRBV5-1 to TRBJ1-5, with D maybe TRBD1 (6 bases). The CDR3 is 15 residues long. The germline V gene has CDR1 SGHRS and CDR2 YFSETQ. Trimming left V 0 bases short and J 9 bases short, with 16 bases between. The full variable domain, in which reference TRBV5-1 and TRBJ1-5 provide the parts outside the CDR3, is KAGVTQTPRYLIKTRGQQVTLSCSPISGHRSVSWYQQTPGQGLQFLFEYFSETQRNKGNFPGRFSGRQFSNSRSEMNVSTLELGDSALYLCASSLDGGPPAPQHFGDGTRLSIL.

V usage is TRBV5-1 and J usage is TRBJ2-5; perhaps TRBD2 as D (7 bases). The germline V gene has CDR1 SGHRS and CDR2 YFSETQ. CDR3 length: 14 amino acids. V was pared by 1 base and J by 3 bases, with 10 bases between. CDR3 sequence: CASSLTGREETQYF. Here the CDR3 DNA reads TGCGCCAGCAGCTTGACAGGGAGGGAAGAGACCCAGTACTTC.

The V gene is TRBV5-1, the J gene TRBJ1-1; unclear D gene. This CDR3 comprises 16 residues. From germline, CDR1 is SGHRS and CDR2 YFSETQ. V was cut by 1 base and J by 4 bases, with 17 bases left in between. The DNA for the CDR3 is TGCGCCAGCAGCTTGTTAGTTCCGGGAACGGCCACTGAAGCTTTCTTT. Protein sequence: CASSLLVPGTATEAFF.

Details on this clone: Other DNA sequences from this sample encode an identical CDR3 as well. V is TRBV7-9 and J is TRBJ2-2, with D possibly matching TRBD2 (5 bases). The CDR3 covers 13 residues. Germline V lookup: CDR1 SEHNR, CDR2 FQNEAQ (reference sequence). V gave up 1 base and J gave up 6 bases, with 6 bases separating them. CDR3 DNA: TGTGCCAGCAGCTTAGGAGGGTCCGGGGAGCTGTTTTTT. Its translation: CASSLGGSGELFF.

The chain couples TRBV28 to TRBJ1-2; the D gene is possibly TRBD1 (5 bases). V dropped 2 bases and J dropped 4 bases, with 17 bases sitting between them. The CDR3 spans 16 residues. Germline loops: CDR1 MDHEN, CDR2 SYDVKM. CDR3 coding DNA: TGTGCCAGCAGTTTAACTGGCTGGGGCGGACCCTATGGCTACACCTTC. It codes for CASSLTGWGGPYGYTF.

The V and J genes are TRBV7-9 and TRBJ1-3; 7 bases align to TRBD1. The germline gives CDR1 SEHNR, CDR2 FQNEAQ (reference sequence). After removal of 2 bases from V and 2 bases from J, the junction contained 6 bases not matched to a gene. The CDR3 length is 16 residues. The DNA for the CDR3 is TGTGCCAGCAGCTTACGACAGGGTAGGCCTGGAAACACCATATATTTT. This encodes CASSLRQGRPGNTIYF.

The V and J genes are TRBV7-2 and TRBJ2-7, with D maybe TRBD1 (6 bases). Germline values: CDR1 SGHTA, CDR2 FQGNSA. V was pared by 5 bases and J by 3 bases, with 17 bases between. This CDR3 is 15 amino acids long. The CDR3 DNA reads as TGTGCCAGCAGCCCCAACAGGGCCAACCTCTACGAGCAGTACTTC. Its protein product is CASSPNRANLYEQYF.

The chain couples TRBV30 to TRBJ2-7; a weak D match, TRBD2 (6 bases). Per the germline V gene, CDR1 is GTSNPN and CDR2 is SVGIG (reference sequence). V shed 2 bases and J shed 4 bases, with 15 bases lying between them. The CDR3 totals 14 residues. The CDR3 loop is CAWSSTSNGYEQYF. Written as DNA, the CDR3 is TGTGCCTGGAGTTCGACTAGTAACGGATACGAGCAGTACTTC.

This clone was seen a single time. The CDR3 DNA sequence: TGTGCCAGCAGCTTAGCGGGGACTAAGGGGCAAGAGACCCAGTACTTC. The encoded protein is CASSLAGTKGQETQYF. This sequence joins TRBV7-2 and TRBJ2-5; TRBD2 matches at 7 bases. The J segment lost 2 bases and the V segment lost 0 bases, leaving 6 bases of the junction unmatched. CDR3 length: 16 amino acids. In germline, CDR1 is SGHTA, CDR2 FQGNSA.

Notes on this clone: Other DNA sequences in this specimen translate into the identical CDR3. This chain links TRBV7-9 with TRBJ2-7; D is perhaps TRBD2 (6 bases). The CDR3 contains 14 residues. Germline V gives CDR1 SEHNR, CDR2 FQNEAQ (reference sequence). V lost 0 bases, J lost 2 bases, and 8 bases lay in between. As DNA, the CDR3 is TGTGCCAGCAGCTTAGCGGGAGGAACCTACGAGCAGTACTTC. This gives the protein CASSLAGGTYEQYF.

This chain links TRBV28 with TRBJ1-1; no clear D. CDR1 is MDHEN, CDR2 SYDVKM, per germline. V lost 1 base and J lost 0, with 9 bases in between. This CDR3 region has 15 residues. The CDR3, as DNA: TGTGCCAGCAGTTTATTCCCCGGGGTGAACACTGAAGCTTTCTTT. Translated: CASSLFPGVNTEAFF. Complete variable domain (other parts from reference TRBV28 and TRBJ1-1): DVKVTQSSRYLVKRTGEKVFLECVQDMDHENMFWYRQDPGLGLRLIYFSYDVKMKEKGDIPEGYSVSREKKERFSLILESASTNQTSMYLCASSLFPGVNTEAFFGQGTRLTVV.

This clone is a singleton in its sample. The same CDR3 arises from other DNA sequences in this sample as well. This rearrangement joins TRBV4-1 to TRBJ1-5, with TRBD1 as a possible D gene (6 bases). Germline V gene lookup returns CDR1 MGHRA and CDR2 YSYEKL. Trimming shortened V by 0 bases and J by 4 bases, and 7 bases separated the two germline ends. CDR3 length: 14 residues. The CDR3 DNA follows: TGCGCCAGCAGCCAAGACAGGGGTAATCAGCCCCAGCATTTT. Translation: CASSQDRGNQPQHF.

The chain has TRBV5-1 and TRBJ1-1, with TRBD1 identical over 10 bases. CDR3 length equals 16 residues. CDR1 and CDR2 from the germline V gene are SGHRS and YFSETQ. Germline trimming cut 5 bases from V and 2 bases from J; bases unmatched to any gene: 9. The CDR3, as DNA: TGCGCCAGCAGGGAAGACAGGGGGCAATTTAACACTGAAGCTTTCTTT. This encodes CASREDRGQFNTEAFF. The whole variable domain, remainder taken from reference TRBV5-1 and TRBJ1-1, is KAGVTQTPRYLIKTRGQQVTLSCSPISGHRSVSWYQQTPGQGLQFLFEYFSETQRNKGNFPGRFSGRQFSNSRSEMNVSTLELGDSALYLCASREDRGQFNTEAFFGQGTRLTVV.

This chain uses TRBV7-2 with TRBJ2-7; 8 nucleotides agree with TRBD1. Trimming cost V 0 bases and J 9 bases; bases outside gene matches: 13. Per germline, CDR1 SGHTA and CDR2 FQGNSA. The CDR3 consists of 16 residues. As DNA, the CDR3 is TGTGCCAGCAGCTTAGCCGGGGCAGGGGGCTTAGGACGGCAGTACTTC. Residues: CASSLAGAGGLGRQYF.

The chain carries TRBV30 and TRBJ1-4, with 11 bases matching TRBD1. V lost 5 bases and J lost 8; bases outside the gene matches: 7. This CDR3 spans 14 amino acids. The germline V gene encodes CDR1 GTSNPN and CDR2 SVGIG (reference sequence). The CDR3 spells CAWSRTGGSEKLFF. The CDR3, as DNA: TGTGCCTGGTCTAGGACAGGGGGCTCCGAAAAACTGTTTTTT.